This TCR beta chain was identified during a study of human T cells and chemical hapten exposure. General study findings and limits: Sensitizing to DPC left TCRs with a frequency above 1 in 1000 unaltered.

Time point meaning: pre-sensitization, week 0. The treatment was: therapeutic diphenylcyclopropenone sensitization with weekly scalp DPC. There are a few counts of this clonotype. Its cognate antigen is unknown. The CDR3 totals 15 residues. Germline-derived CDR1 and CDR2 are SGHDN and FVKESK. J lost 8 bases, V lost 0 bases, and 7 bases had no gene match. One entry per CDR3 protein, called by TCRdb with MiXCR from the RACE reads. The data contain under 100,000 distinct CDR3 sequences, about 8% of them singletons. The chain uses TRBV14 and TRBJ2-1; 7 nucleotides agree with TRBD2. This clonotype was obtained from a man aged 40-50 years with alopecia areata. Some clones in this sample may be carry-over from other donors' samples. Sample: whole blood, taken in connection with sensitization to the hapten diphenylcyclopropenone (DPC). The DNA for the CDR3 is TGTGCCAGCAGCCAAGATGGGAGGGGCTGGTATGAGCAGTTCTTC. It codes for CASSQDGRGWYEQFF.